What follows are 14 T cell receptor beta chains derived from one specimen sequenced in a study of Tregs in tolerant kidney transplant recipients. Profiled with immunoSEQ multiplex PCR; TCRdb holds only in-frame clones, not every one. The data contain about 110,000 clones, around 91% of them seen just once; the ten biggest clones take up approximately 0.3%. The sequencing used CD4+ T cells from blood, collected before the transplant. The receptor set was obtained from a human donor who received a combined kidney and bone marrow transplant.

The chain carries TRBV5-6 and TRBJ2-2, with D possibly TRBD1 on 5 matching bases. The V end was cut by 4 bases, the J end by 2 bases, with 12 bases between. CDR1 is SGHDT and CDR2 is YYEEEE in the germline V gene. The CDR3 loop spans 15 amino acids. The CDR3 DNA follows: TGTGCCAGCAGCCGAGGACGGACAAACACCGGGGAGCTGTTTTTT. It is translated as CASSRGRTNTGELFF.

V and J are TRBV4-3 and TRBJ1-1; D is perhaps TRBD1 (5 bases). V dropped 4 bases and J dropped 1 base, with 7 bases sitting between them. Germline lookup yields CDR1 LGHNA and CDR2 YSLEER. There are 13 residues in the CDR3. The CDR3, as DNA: TGCGCCAGCAGCCCCCAGGGGAACACTGAAGCTTTCTTT. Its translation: CASSPQGNTEAFF.

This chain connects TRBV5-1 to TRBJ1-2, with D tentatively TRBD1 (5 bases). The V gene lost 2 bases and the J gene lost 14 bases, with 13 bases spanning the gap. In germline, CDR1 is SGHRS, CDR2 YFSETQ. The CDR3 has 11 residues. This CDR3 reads CASSFDRLRTF. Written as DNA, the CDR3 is TGCGCCAGCAGCTTTGACAGACTGAGGACCTTC. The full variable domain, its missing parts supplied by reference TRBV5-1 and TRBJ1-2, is KAGVTQTPRYLIKTRGQQVTLSCSPISGHRSVSWYQQTPGQGLQFLFEYFSETQRNKGNFPGRFSGRQFSNSRSEMNVSTLELGDSALYLCASSFDRLRTFGSGTRLTVV.

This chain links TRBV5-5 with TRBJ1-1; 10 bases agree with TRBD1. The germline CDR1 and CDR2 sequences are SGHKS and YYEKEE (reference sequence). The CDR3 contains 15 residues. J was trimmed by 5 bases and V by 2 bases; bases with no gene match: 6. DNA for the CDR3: TGTGCCAGCAGCTTCAGACAGGGGGCGGGAACTGAAGCTTTCTTT. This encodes CASSFRQGAGTEAFF.

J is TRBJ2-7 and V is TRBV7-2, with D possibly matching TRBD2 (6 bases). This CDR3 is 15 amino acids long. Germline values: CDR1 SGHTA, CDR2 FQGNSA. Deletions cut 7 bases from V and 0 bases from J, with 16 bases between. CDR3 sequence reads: CASNNGRESSYEQYF. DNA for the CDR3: TGTGCCAGCAATAATGGACGGGAGAGCTCCTACGAGCAGTACTTC.

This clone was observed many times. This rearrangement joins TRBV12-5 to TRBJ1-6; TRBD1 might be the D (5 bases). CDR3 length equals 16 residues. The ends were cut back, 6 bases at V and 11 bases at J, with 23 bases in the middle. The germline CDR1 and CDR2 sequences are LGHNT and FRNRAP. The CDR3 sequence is CASGSATATRYPPLHF. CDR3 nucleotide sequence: TGTGCTAGTGGATCAGCGACAGCTACCAGGTATCCACCCCTCCACTTT.

The CDR3 reads CASSRDSRSGNTIYF. The CDR3 DNA is TGCGCCAGCAGCCGTGACAGCCGCTCTGGAAACACCATATATTTT. The rearrangement links TRBV5-1 to TRBJ1-3; weak D call: TRBD1 (5 bases). The V end lost 4 bases, the J end lost 0 bases, and 11 bases lay between the germline ends. Germline V gene lookup returns CDR1 SGHRS and CDR2 YFSETQ. The CDR3 contains 15 residues.

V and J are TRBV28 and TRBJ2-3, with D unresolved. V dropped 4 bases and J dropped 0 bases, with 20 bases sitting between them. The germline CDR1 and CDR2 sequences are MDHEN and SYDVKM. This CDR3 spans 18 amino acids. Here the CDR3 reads CASSSLISELISTDTQYF. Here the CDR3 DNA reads TGTGCCAGCAGTTCCCTTATCTCCGAACTGATTAGCACAGATACGCAGTATTTT.

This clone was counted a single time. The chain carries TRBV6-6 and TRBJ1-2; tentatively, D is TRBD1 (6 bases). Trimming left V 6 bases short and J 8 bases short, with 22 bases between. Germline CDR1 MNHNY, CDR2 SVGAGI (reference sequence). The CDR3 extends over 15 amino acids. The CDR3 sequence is CASREGGGGEGGYTF. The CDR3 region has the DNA TGTGCCAGCAGGGAAGGGGGAGGGGGAGAGGGAGGCTACACCTTC.

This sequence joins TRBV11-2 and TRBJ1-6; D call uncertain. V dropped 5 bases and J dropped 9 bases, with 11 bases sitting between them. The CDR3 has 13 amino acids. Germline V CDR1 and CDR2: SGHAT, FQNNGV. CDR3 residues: CASSPWPFSPLHF. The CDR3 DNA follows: TGTGCCAGCAGCCCCTGGCCTTTTTCACCCCTCCACTTT.

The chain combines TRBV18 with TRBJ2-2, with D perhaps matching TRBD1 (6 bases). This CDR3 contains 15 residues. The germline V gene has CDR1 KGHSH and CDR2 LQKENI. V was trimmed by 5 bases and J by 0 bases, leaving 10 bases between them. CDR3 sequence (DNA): TGTGCCAGCTCAGCCCAGGGGTCGAACACCGGGGAGCTGTTTTTT. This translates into CASSAQGSNTGELFF.

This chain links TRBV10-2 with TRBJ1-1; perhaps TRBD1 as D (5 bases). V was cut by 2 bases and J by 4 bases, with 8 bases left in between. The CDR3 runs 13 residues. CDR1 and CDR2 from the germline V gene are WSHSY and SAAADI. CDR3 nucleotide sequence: TGCGCCAGCAGTGAGGGGGCAGGCACTGAAGCTTTCTTT. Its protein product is CASSEGAGTEAFF.

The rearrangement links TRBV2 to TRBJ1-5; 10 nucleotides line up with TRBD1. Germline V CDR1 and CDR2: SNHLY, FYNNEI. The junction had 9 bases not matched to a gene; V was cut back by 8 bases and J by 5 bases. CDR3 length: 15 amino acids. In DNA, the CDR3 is TGTGCCAGCCGGCGGGACAGGGGAATGTATCAGCCCCAGCATTTT. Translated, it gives CASRRDRGMYQPQHF.

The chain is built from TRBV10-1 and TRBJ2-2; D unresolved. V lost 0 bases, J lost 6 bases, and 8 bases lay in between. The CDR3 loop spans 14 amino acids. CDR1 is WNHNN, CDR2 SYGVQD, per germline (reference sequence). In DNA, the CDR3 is TGCGCCAGCAGTGAGTCGGCCAGATCCGGGGAGCTGTTTTTT. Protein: CASSESARSGELFF.